The 24 T cell receptor beta chains listed next were all sequenced from one sample in a study of siplizumab effects on memory and regulatory T cells. Measured with immunoSEQ multiplex PCR; TCRdb has only the in-frame clones, and not every one. The sample includes some 120,000 clones, approximately 94% seen only once; the top ten take 1.5% to 2%. The specimen sequenced was non-Treg CD4+ T cells sorted from blood. Every receptor here comes from a human donor in good health.

The chain links TRBV18 to TRBJ2-7; 7 positions match TRBD1. Germline-derived CDR1 and CDR2 are KGHSH and LQKENI. Trimming cost V 3 bases and J 6 bases; bases outside gene matches: 8. CDR3 size: 14 residues. Written as DNA, the CDR3 is TGTGCCAGCTCACCTGGTCTTACAGGGGCCGAGCAGTACTTC. Protein: CASSPGLTGAEQYF.

This chain links TRBV9 with TRBJ1-2; D is ambiguous. The CDR3 length is 14 residues. Per the germline V gene, CDR1 is SGDLS and CDR2 is YYNGEE. Deletions cut 4 bases from V and 8 bases from J, with 18 bases between. This CDR3 reads CASSFGPERTGYTF. CDR3 sequence (DNA): TGTGCCAGCAGCTTCGGACCGGAAAGGACGGGCTACACCTTC.

The chain links TRBV23-1 to TRBJ2-7; no firm D call. TRBV23-1 is sorted into the ORF group, with uncertain function. There are 13 residues in the CDR3. Deletions cut 3 bases from V and 3 bases from J, with 9 bases between. The CDR3 nucleotides are TGCGCCAGCAGTCATAGGCGGCTCTACGAGCAGTACTTC. It specifies CASSHRRLYEQYF.

CDR3 nucleotides: TGTGCCAGCAGATGGACCCCGACCAACACTGAAGCTTTCTTT. Encoded protein: CASRWTPTNTEAFF. The chain is built from TRBV2 and TRBJ1-1; D unclear. Germline values: CDR1 SNHLY, CDR2 FYNNEI. Trimming removed 6 bases from V and 2 bases from J, with 13 bases in between. The CDR3 sequence is 14 residues long. Together with reference TRBV2 and TRBJ1-1, the CDR3 gives the full variable domain: EPEVTQTPSHQVTQMGQEVILRCVPISNHLYFYWYRQILGQKVEFLVSFYNNEISEKSEIFDDQFSVERPDGSNFTLKIRSTKLEDSAMYFCASRWTPTNTEAFFGQGTRLTVV.

This clone was found a few times. This chain connects TRBV4-2 to TRBJ1-2; a weak D match, TRBD1 (6 bases). Deletions cut 0 bases from V and 5 bases from J, with 13 bases between. Germline loops: CDR1 LGHNA, CDR2 YNFKEQ. This CDR3 has 15 amino acids. CDR3 sequence (DNA): TGTGCCAGCAGCCAAGATCGAGACAGGAGATATGGCTACACCTTC. It specifies CASSQDRDRRYGYTF.

The chain uses TRBV19 and TRBJ1-6, with D possibly TRBD1 on 6 matching bases. The CDR3 is 15 residues long. The germline gives CDR1 LNHDA, CDR2 SQIVND (reference sequence). The V end was cut by 6 bases, the J end by 10 bases, with 19 bases between. The CDR3 loop reads CASSQSRDIRSPLHF. DNA of the CDR3: TGTGCCAGTAGCCAATCCCGGGACATTCGGTCACCCCTCCACTTT.

This clone was detected only a few times. The chain recombines TRBV12-5 with TRBJ1-2, with 8 bases that match TRBD1. The CDR3 has 16 residues. J lost 8 bases, V lost 6 bases, and 17 bases had no gene match. CDR1 is LGHNT, CDR2 FRNRAP, per germline. As DNA, the CDR3 is TGTGCTAGTGGCCCGGGACAGGTCTATCTATTAGGAGGCTACACCTTC. Its translation: CASGPGQVYLLGGYTF.

The chain has TRBV28 and TRBJ2-7, with D tentatively TRBD1 (6 bases). Germline assignment: CDR1 MDHEN and CDR2 SYDVKM. The CDR3 extends over 18 amino acids. Trimming removed 6 bases at V and 4 bases at J, with 28 bases between. The DNA for the CDR3 is TGTGCCAGCAGCCCCGCCCAGGGGACGACTTCTGACGGTTACGAGCAGTACTTC. Its translation: CASSPAQGTTSDGYEQYF.

The V and J genes are TRBV5-1 and TRBJ2-2, with D maybe TRBD2 (5 bases). Trimming stripped 4 bases from V and 4 bases from J, with 14 bases between. Germline V lookup: CDR1 SGHRS, CDR2 YFSETQ. The length of the CDR3 is 15 residues. CDR3 bases: TGCGCCAGCAGCATCCGGGAAAACCCCACCGGGGAGCTGTTTTTT. Its protein product is CASSIRENPTGELFF. The entire variable domain, with the rest obtained from reference TRBV5-1 and TRBJ2-2, is as follows: KAGVTQTPRYLIKTRGQQVTLSCSPISGHRSVSWYQQTPGQGLQFLFEYFSETQRNKGNFPGRFSGRQFSNSRSEMNVSTLELGDSALYLCASSIRENPTGELFFGEGSRLTVL.

The chain has TRBV29-1 and TRBJ1-1; TRBD1 matches at 7 bases. Trimming removed 6 bases from V and 4 bases from J; junction bases left unmatched: 5. Germline values: CDR1 SQVTM, CDR2 ANQGSEA. There are 12 residues in the CDR3. CDR3 residues: CSVAGGGTEAFF. As DNA, the CDR3 is TGCAGCGTCGCAGGGGGGGGCACTGAAGCTTTCTTT.

The J gene is TRBJ1-5, the V gene TRBV18, with TRBD1 matching 9 bases. Germline values: CDR1 KGHSH, CDR2 LQKENI. V shed 6 bases, J shed 4 bases, and the junction held 4 bases outside the gene matches. CDR3 length: 14 amino acids. CDR3 coding DNA: TGTGCCAGCTCGAGACAGGGGGAAAATCAGCCCCAGCATTTT. Translating it yields CASSRQGENQPQHF. Filled out from reference TRBV18 and TRBJ1-5, the complete variable domain reads NAGVMQNPRHLVRRRGQEARLRCSPMKGHSHVYWYRQLPEEGLKFMVYLQKENIIDESGMPKERFSAEFPKEGPSILRIQQVVRGDSAAYFCASSRQGENQPQHFGDGTRLSIL.

The genes are TRBV14 and TRBJ2-2, with a weak D call TRBD1 (5 bases). The CDR3 extends over 14 amino acids. The V end was cut by 6 bases, the J end by 0 bases, with 8 bases between. Germline V gives CDR1 SGHDN, CDR2 FVKESK. The CDR3, as DNA: TGTGCCAGCAGGGGGCCGACGAACACCGGGGAGCTGTTTTTT. Translating gives CASRGPTNTGELFF.

CDR3 sequence reads: CASSKSWDNGYTF. The CDR3 DNA reads TGTGCCAGCAGCAAAAGCTGGGATAATGGCTACACCTTC. The V call is TRBV2, the J call TRBJ1-2; unclear D gene. The germline V and J ends were trimmed by 6 bases and 6 bases, with 14 bases remaining between them. From germline, CDR1 is SNHLY and CDR2 FYNNEI. This CDR3 contains 13 residues. Full variable domain (missing parts from reference TRBV2 and TRBJ1-2): EPEVTQTPSHQVTQMGQEVILRCVPISNHLYFYWYRQILGQKVEFLVSFYNNEISEKSEIFDDQFSVERPDGSNFTLKIRSTKLEDSAMYFCASSKSWDNGYTFGSGTRLTVV.

Worth noting for this clone: Compared with germline, one end of the junction differs, possibly owing to a read error. The V gene is TRBV2, the J gene TRBJ1-2; 7 positions match TRBD1. CDR1 and CDR2 (germline): SNHLY, FYNNEI. The CDR3 extends over 13 amino acids. The CDR3: CASREDREYGYTF. The DNA of the CDR3 is TGTGCCAGCAGAGAAGACAGGGAGTACGGCTACACCTTC.

The chain's CDR3 is CASSLSGGVNQPQHF. The CDR3 bases are TGCGCCAGCAGCTTGTCTGGGGGCGTCAATCAGCCCCAGCATTTT. V gene TRBV5-1 combines with J gene TRBJ1-5, with D possibly TRBD1 on 6 matching bases. The germline V gene has CDR1 SGHRS and CDR2 YFSETQ. The CDR3 runs 15 residues. Trimming stripped 1 base from V and 3 bases from J, with 11 bases between.

This chain uses TRBV25-1 with TRBJ1-1; D is undetermined. This CDR3 comprises 14 residues. Germline CDR1 reads MGHDK; CDR2 reads SYGVNS. Trimming cost V 1 base and J 6 bases, with 12 bases left between them. This chain's CDR3 is CASSEFEGVSEAFF. The CDR3 DNA is TGTGCCAGCAGTGAATTTGAAGGAGTCTCTGAAGCTTTCTTT.

The chain couples TRBV30 to TRBJ1-2; D remains ambiguous. Trimming cost V 5 bases and J 3 bases, with 19 bases left between them. Per germline, CDR1 GTSNPN and CDR2 SVGIG (reference sequence). This CDR3 has 15 amino acids. The CDR3 sequence: CAWGGIRAGDYGYTF. The CDR3 coding sequence is TGTGCCTGGGGAGGAATACGCGCTGGGGACTATGGCTACACCTTC. The full variable domain, rest sourced from reference TRBV30 and TRBJ1-2, is SQTIHQWPATLVQPVGSPLSLECTVEGTSNPNLYWYRQAAGRGLQLLFYSVGIGQISSEVPQNLSASRPQDRQFILSSKKLLLSDSGFYLCAWGGIRAGDYGYTFGSGTRLTVV.

V usage is TRBV7-6 and J usage is TRBJ2-5, with 15 bases identical to TRBD2. The CDR3 has 16 residues. V was pared by 5 bases and J by 4 bases, with 5 bases of the junction left unmatched. The germline V gene has CDR1 SGHVS and CDR2 FNYEAQ. The CDR3 is CASSRGLAGGGETQYF. The DNA of the CDR3 is TGTGCCAGCAGCCGGGGACTAGCGGGAGGTGGAGAGACCCAGTACTTC.

The genes are TRBV10-3 and TRBJ1-2, with 7 bases matching TRBD1. V shed 4 bases, J shed 6 bases, and the junction held 5 bases outside the gene matches. The length of the CDR3 is 13 residues. The V gene's germline CDR1 is ENHRY and CDR2 SYGVKD. The chain's CDR3 is CAISGTGLDGYTF. CDR3 DNA: TGTGCCATCAGTGGGACAGGTCTGGATGGCTACACCTTC.

This clone was seen a few times. The chain links TRBV4-1 to TRBJ1-5; 7 bases map to TRBD1. The CDR3 extends over 15 amino acids. V shed 3 bases and J 3 bases; nucleotides not matched to a gene: 5. Germline V lookup: CDR1 MGHRA, CDR2 YSYEKL. The CDR3 protein is CASSHRQGVNQPQHF. The CDR3 DNA reads as TGCGCCAGCAGCCATCGACAGGGCGTCAATCAGCCCCAGCATTTT.

The CDR3 loop is CASSYGSSYGYTF. The CDR3 DNA reads TGTGCCAGCAGTTATGGGTCCTCTTATGGCTACACCTTC. The chain couples TRBV6-1 to TRBJ1-2; D ambiguous. Trimming removed 5 bases at V and 5 bases at J, with 12 bases between. Germline CDR1 MNHNS, CDR2 SASEGT. This CDR3 region has 13 residues.

This chain joins TRBV15 and TRBJ2-5, with TRBD2 matching over 8 bases. J lost 4 bases, V lost 2 bases, and 3 bases had no gene match. Germline-derived CDR1 and CDR2 are LNHNV and YYDKDF (reference sequence). The CDR3 sequence is 14 residues long. CDR3 loop: CATSRYRGGETQYF. The DNA for the CDR3 is TGTGCCACCAGCAGATACCGGGGGGGAGAGACCCAGTACTTC.

This clone was observed a single time. J is TRBJ2-1 and V is TRBV7-9; 11 bases align to TRBD2. The CDR3 totals 15 residues. Germline CDR1 is SEHNR and CDR2 is FQNEAQ (reference sequence). V lost 5 bases, J lost 8 bases, and 8 bases stayed unmatched. CDR3 in amino acids: CASSVRLAGLHEQFF. The CDR3 nucleotides read TGTGCCAGCAGCGTCCGACTAGCGGGACTGCATGAGCAGTTCTTC.

This chain links TRBV5-1 with TRBJ2-1; D remains ambiguous. The CDR3 extends over 14 amino acids. V was cut by 0 bases and J by 5 bases, with 9 bases left in between. CDR1 SGHRS and CDR2 YFSETQ come from the germline V gene. The CDR3 spells CASSLGMADNEQFF. CDR3 nucleotide sequence: TGCGCCAGCAGCTTGGGAATGGCAGACAATGAGCAGTTCTTC.